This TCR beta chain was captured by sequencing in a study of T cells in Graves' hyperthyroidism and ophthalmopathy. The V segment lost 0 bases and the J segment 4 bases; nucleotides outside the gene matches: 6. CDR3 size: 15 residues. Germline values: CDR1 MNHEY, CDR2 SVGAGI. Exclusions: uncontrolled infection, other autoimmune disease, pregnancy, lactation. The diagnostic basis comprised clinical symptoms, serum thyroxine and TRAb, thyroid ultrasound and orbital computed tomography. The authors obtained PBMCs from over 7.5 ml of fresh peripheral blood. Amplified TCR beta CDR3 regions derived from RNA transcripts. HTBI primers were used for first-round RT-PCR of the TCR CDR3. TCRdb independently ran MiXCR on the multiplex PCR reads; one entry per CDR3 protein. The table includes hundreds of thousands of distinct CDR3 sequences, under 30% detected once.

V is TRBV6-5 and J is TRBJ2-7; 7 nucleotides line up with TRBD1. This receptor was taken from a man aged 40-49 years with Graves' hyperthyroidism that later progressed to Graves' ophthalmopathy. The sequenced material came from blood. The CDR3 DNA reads TGTGCCAGCAGTTACTCGAGACAGGGCGGGTACGAGCAGTACTTC. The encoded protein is CASSYSRQGGYEQYF.